This T cell receptor (beta chain) was captured by sequencing in a study of T cells after yellow fever vaccination. Germline values: CDR1 MNHEY, CDR2 SMNVEV (reference sequence). With 4 bases clipped from V and 4 bases from J, the junction kept 13 bases outside the gene matches. CDR3 size: 17 residues. Findings and caveats of the study: Clones from primary vaccination mostly reappeared after the booster (96% CD4, about 85% CD8).

TCRdb redid the calling of the 5' RACE reads with MiXCR, one entry per CDR3 protein. The sample carries some 500,000 distinct CDR3 sequences, roughly 14% recorded once. A note on this clonotype: What it binds is unknown.

This receptor was obtained from a man aged 25 to 45 who received the YFV17D yellow fever vaccine. The genes are TRBV27 and TRBJ2-5; 9 bases line up with TRBD2. The sequencing here drew on PBMCs, taken on the day of the yellow fever booster vaccination. CDR3 loop: CASSSLDAGGPSETQYF. DNA of the CDR3: TGTGCCAGCAGTTCCCTAGACGCGGGAGGGCCATCAGAGACCCAGTACTTC.